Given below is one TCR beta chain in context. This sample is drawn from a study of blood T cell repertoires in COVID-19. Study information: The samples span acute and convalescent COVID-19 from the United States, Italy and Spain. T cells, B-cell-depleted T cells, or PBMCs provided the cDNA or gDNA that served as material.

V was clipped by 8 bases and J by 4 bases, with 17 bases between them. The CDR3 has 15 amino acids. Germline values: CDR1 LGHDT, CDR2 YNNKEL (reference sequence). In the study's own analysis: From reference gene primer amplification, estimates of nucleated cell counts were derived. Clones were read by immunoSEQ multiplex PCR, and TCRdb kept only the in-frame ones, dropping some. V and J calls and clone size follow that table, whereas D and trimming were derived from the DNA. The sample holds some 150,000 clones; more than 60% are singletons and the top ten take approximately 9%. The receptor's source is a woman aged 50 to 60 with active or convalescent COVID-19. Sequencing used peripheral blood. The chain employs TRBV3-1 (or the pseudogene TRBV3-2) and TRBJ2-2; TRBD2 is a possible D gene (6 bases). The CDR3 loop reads CASHLGGVGTGELFF. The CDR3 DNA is TGTGCCAGCCACCTGGGGGGTGTTGGCACCGGGGAGCTGTTTTTT.